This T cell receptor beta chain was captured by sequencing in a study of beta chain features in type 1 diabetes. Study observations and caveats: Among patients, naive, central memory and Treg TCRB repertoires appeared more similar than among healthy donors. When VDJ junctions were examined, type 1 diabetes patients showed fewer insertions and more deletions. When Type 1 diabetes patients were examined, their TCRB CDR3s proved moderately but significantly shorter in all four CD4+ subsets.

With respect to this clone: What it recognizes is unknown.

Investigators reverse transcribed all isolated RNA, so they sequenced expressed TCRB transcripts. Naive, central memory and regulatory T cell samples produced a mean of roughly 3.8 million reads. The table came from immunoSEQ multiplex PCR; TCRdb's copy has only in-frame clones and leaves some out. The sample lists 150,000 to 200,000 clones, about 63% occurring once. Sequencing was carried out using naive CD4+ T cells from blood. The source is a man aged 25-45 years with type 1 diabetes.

CDR3 residues: CASSVRQGGSQETQYF. CDR3 DNA sequence: TGTGCCAGCAGCGTAAGACAGGGAGGGAGCCAAGAGACCCAGTACTTC. The gene calls are TRBV9 and TRBJ2-5, with D perhaps being TRBD1 or TRBD2 (7 bases each). CDR3 size: 16 residues. The V gene lost 1 base and the J gene lost 1 base, with 14 bases spanning the gap. Germline V gene data show CDR1 as SGDLS and CDR2 as YYNGEE.